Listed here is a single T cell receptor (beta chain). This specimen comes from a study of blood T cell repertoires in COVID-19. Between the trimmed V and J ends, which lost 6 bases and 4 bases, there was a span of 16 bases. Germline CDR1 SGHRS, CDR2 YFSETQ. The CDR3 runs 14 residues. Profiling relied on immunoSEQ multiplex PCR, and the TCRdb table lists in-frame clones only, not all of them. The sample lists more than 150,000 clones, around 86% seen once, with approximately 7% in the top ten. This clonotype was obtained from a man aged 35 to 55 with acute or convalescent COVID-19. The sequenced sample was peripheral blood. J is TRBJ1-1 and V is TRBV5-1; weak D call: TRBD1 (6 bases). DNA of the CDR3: TGCGCCAGCACAGAACAAGGGGGTGGCACTGAAGCTTTCTTT. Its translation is CASTEQGGGTEAFF.